These T cell receptor beta chains were read from a single sample in a study of T cell responses to AZD1222 COVID-19 vaccine. The repertoire was sequenced with immunoSEQ multiplex PCR; TCRdb's copy has only in-frame clones and lacks some. The repertoire holds 85,000 to 110,000 clones, with 88% as singletons. Specimen: peripheral blood, collected on day 0 of AZD1222 vaccination. The receptors originated from an adult in good health. The CDR3 runs from the conserved cysteine through the conserved F or W. A D gene is named only where the DNA matches it firmly. A row's size may be missing; if present it is once, few, many or a size class.

>TRBV10-3|TRBJ2-7|NA|NA
CAISDIGGASYEQYF
TGTGCCATCAGTGATATAGGGGGGGCCTCCTACGAGCAGTACTTC
>TRBV6-2/TRBV6-3|TRBJ2-7|NA|NA
CASSSSPGSTYEQYF
TGTGCCAGCAGTTCTTCTCCCGGCAGCACCTACGAGCAGTACTTC
>TRBV30|TRBJ1-5|NA|TRBD1
CAWSLSGTGVYSNQPQHF
TGTGCCTGGAGCCTTTCCGGGACAGGGGTTTATAGCAATCAGCCCCAGCATTTT
>TRBV23-1|TRBJ2-7|NA|NA
CASQDNEQYF
TGCGCCAGCCAGGATAATGAGCAGTACTTC
>TRBV12-3/TRBV12-4|TRBJ1-1|few|NA
CASSFGAVQAFF
TGTGCCAGCAGTTTTGGCGCGGTGCAAGCTTTCTTT
>TRBV5-8|TRBJ1-5|NA|NA
CASSLYGRGQPQHF
TGTGCCAGCAGTTTATACGGCCGGGGGCAGCCCCAGCATTTT
>TRBV3-1/TRBV3-2|TRBJ2-1|NA|NA
CASSYRDFNEQFF
TGTGCCAGCAGCTACCGGGACTTTAATGAGCAGTTCTTC
>TRBV5-1|TRBJ1-1|NA|NA
CASSPGQLEAFF
TGCGCCAGCAGCCCTGGACAGCTTGAAGCTTTCTTT
>TRBV2|TRBJ1-1|NA|NA
CASSEIGVNTEAFF
TGTGCCAGCAGTGAGATCGGGGTAAACACTGAAGCTTTCTTT
>TRBV18|TRBJ1-1|NA|TRBD1
CASSPPGQSMNTEAFF
TGTGCCAGCTCACCCCCGGGACAGAGCATGAACACTGAAGCTTTCTTT
>TRBV11-2|TRBJ2-1|NA|TRBD2
CASSLSIGGGLGSYNEQFF
TGTGCCAGCAGCTTATCAATTGGGGGGGGACTAGGATCCTACAATGAGCAGTTCTTC
>TRBV30|TRBJ1-5|NA|NA
CAWSSEGPQHF
TGTGCCTGGAGCAGTGAAGGGCCCCAGCATTTT
>TRBV3-1/TRBV3-2|TRBJ2-5|NA|NA
CASRGALQVTQETQYF
TGTGCCAGCAGGGGCGCTTTACAGGTGACCCAAGAGACCCAGTACTTC
>TRBV6-6|TRBJ2-7|NA|TRBD1
CASSPGQVNSYEQYF
TGTGCCAGCAGCCCCGGACAGGTCAATTCCTACGAGCAGTACTTC
>TRBV19|TRBJ1-2|NA|NA
CASSMGGGALGGYTF
TGTGCCAGTAGTATGGGTGGGGGAGCCTTGGGTGGCTACACCTTC